This TCR beta chain comes out of a study of blood T cell repertoires in COVID-19. About the study: The United States, Italy and Spain were the sources of the acute and convalescent COVID-19 samples. Sources were T cells, B-cell-depleted T cells, or PBMCs; the material itself was cDNA or gDNA.

This clone has a single count. Generated by immunoSEQ multiplex PCR, the TCRdb table keeps only in-frame clones and is missing some. Counted here are more than 110,000 clones, more than 80% occurring once; the ten biggest clones make up around 1.6%. Ages ranged from about 18 to 89 years, with residence in fewer than 25 US areas. A COVID-19 case had been met by exposed participants during the 2 weeks before study entry. Germline V gene lookup returns CDR1 SGHTA and CDR2 FQGTGA. CDR3 length: 15 amino acids. V shed 3 bases, J shed 8 bases, and the junction held 8 bases outside the gene matches. The sequence derives from a young woman who had been exposed to COVID-19. V gene TRBV7-3 combines with J gene TRBJ2-1; 9 nucleotides align to TRBD2. Sequenced: PBMCs or T cells enriched from blood (not recorded which). DNA of the CDR3: TGTGCCAGCAGCTTTGCGGGAGGGCCGGGAGATGAGCAGTTCTTC. Its translation is CASSFAGGPGDEQFF.